One T cell receptor (beta chain) is described in this entry. This clone turned up a few times. This clone's antigen is unknown. Qualities for individual bases were not recorded, and no much larger clone is one base off. The study evaluated CTLA-4 blockade (ipilimumab) given together with focal radiation therapy in patients who had chemo-refractory metastatic non-small-cell lung cancer. These data come from a study of radiotherapy plus CTLA-4 blockade in lung cancer (dated by TCRdb to 2016 to 2019). Looking at the study overall: Objective responses were observed in 18% of enrolled patients, and disease control was achieved in approximately 30%.

The trim is 8 bases for V and 1 base for J, with a gap of 11 bases between the germline ends. The CDR3 goes from the cysteine to the phenylalanine over 13 residues. Only the CDR3 portion is preserved as DNA: 39 bases, with reading frame beginning at the first base. Reading the germline V gene gives CDR1 SNHLY and CDR2 FYNNEI. Beyond this particular receptor, the publication reports: After treatment with radiotherapy and ipilimumab, TCR clones that originated in tumors expanded in peripheral blood. Early dynamic changes in blood T cell clones, together with increased serum interferon-beta after radiation, were reported as the strongest predictors of response.

The library was built by means of the immunoSEQ multiplex PCR assay. As stored in TCRdb, this immuneACCESS dataset retains in-frame rearrangements with V and J assigned. A fraction of the clones does not appear; measured against another copy, unresolved V genes explain less than half of the discrepancy, and the remainder lacks a known reason. Present in this sample are some 110,000 clones, about 80% of which were seen just once. The ten largest clones capture roughly 3.5% of the sample. The sample here was peripheral blood, taken from a patient treated with radiotherapy plus ipilimumab. The sequence is built from TRBV2 and TRBJ1-1; the D gene lacks a confident call. The receptor comes from a human donor with non-small cell lung cancer that progressed on radiotherapy plus ipilimumab. Some clones in this sample may be carry-over from other donors' samples. The bases read TGTGCCAGCGATAAAACGGGGAACACTGAAGCTTTCTTT. Translation gives CASDKTGNTEAFF.